The TCR beta chain described here comes from a study of T cell repertoires in cytomegalovirus infection. There are 14 residues in the CDR3. Trimming removed 0 bases at V and 4 bases at J, with 12 bases between. The germline gives CDR1 DFQATT, CDR2 SNEGSKA (reference sequence). TCRdb used MiXCR to reprocess the reads, holding one entry per CDR3 protein. Here the sample spans approximately 490,000 distinct CDR3 sequences, around 11% being singletons. The sample taken for sequencing was PBMCs. The source of this sequence is a human donor in good health (CMV status not recorded). Some clones in this sample may be carry-over from other donors' samples. The V call is TRBV20-1, the J call TRBJ1-2, with D maybe TRBD1 (5 bases). The CDR3 spells CSARDLDSFYGYTF. CDR3 nucleotide sequence: TGCAGTGCTAGAGATCTTGACAGCTTCTATGGCTACACCTTC.